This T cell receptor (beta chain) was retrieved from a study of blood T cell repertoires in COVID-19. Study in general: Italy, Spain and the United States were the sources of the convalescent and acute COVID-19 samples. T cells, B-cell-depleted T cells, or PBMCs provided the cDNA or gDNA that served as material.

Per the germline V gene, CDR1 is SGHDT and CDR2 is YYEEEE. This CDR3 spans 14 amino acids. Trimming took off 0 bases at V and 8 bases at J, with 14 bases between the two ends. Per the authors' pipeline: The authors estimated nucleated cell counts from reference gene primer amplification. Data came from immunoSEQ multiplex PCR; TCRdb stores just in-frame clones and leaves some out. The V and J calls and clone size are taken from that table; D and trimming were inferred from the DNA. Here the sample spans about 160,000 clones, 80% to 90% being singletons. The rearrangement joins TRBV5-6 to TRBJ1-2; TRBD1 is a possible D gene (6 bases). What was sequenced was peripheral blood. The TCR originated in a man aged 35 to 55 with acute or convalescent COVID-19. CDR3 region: CASSLGFPGHGYTF. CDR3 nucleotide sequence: TGTGCCAGCAGCTTGGGATTCCCGGGACACGGCTACACCTTC.